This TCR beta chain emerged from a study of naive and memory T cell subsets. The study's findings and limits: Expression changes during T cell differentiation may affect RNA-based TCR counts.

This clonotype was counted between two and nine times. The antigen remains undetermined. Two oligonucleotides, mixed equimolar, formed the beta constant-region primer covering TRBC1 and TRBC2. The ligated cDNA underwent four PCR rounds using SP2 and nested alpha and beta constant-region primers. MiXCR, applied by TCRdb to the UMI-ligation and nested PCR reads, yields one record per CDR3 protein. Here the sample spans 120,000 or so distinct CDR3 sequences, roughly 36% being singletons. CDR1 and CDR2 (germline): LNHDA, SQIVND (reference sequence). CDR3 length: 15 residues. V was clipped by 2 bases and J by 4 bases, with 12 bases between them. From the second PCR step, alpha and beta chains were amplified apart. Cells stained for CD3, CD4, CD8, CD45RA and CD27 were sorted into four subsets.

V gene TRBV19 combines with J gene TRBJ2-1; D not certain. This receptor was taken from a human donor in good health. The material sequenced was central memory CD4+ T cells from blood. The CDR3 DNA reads TGTGCCAGTAGTATATCCAATACAAGATACAATGAGCAGTTCTTC. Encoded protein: CASSISNTRYNEQFF.